The rows below give T cell receptor beta chains drawn from one sample of a study of beta chain features in type 1 diabetes. Measured with immunoSEQ multiplex PCR; TCRdb has only the in-frame clones, and not every one. Counted here are under 500,000 clones, around 30% occurring once; the ten biggest clones make up roughly 0.06%. Sequenced: naive CD4+ T cells from blood. The receptors here all came from a man between 18 and 29 years old in good health. CDR3s include the opening cysteine and the closing phenylalanine or tryptophan. Each record gives: clone size, V gene, D gene, J gene, CDR3 DNA, CDR3 protein. A D gene is named only where the DNA matches it firmly. The size entry is marked missing in some rows and otherwise reads once, few, many or a size class.

size: .
V: TRBV30
D: .
J: TRBJ1-2
DNA: TGTGCCTGGGGCGCAATTTACTATGGCTACACCTTC
CDR3: CAWGAIYYGYTF

size: .
V: TRBV11-2
D: TRBD1
J: TRBJ2-3
DNA: TGTGCCAGCAGCCGACAGGGCCCAGATACGCAGTATTTT
CDR3: CASSRQGPDTQYF

size: .
V: TRBV30
D: .
J: TRBJ1-2
DNA: TGTGCCTGGAGTACCAGGGTGGGCTACACCTTC
CDR3: CAWSTRVGYTF

size: .
V: TRBV30
D: .
J: TRBJ2-7
DNA: TGTGCCTGGAGTGCAGGACAGTTCGAGCAGTACTTC
CDR3: CAWSAGQFEQYF

size: .
V: TRBV30
D: TRBD1
J: TRBJ2-7
DNA: TGTGCCTGGACCCGGGACAGTTCATACGAGCAGTACTTC
CDR3: CAWTRDSSYEQYF

size: few
V: TRBV7-3
D: .
J: TRBJ2-6
DNA: TGTGCCAGCAGCTACAACCCAGGGCCCGGGGCCAACGTCCTGACTTTC
CDR3: CASSYNPGPGANVLTF

size: .
V: TRBV19
D: .
J: TRBJ2-7
DNA: TGTGCCAGTACCAAGTCAGGCCAAAGCTCCTACGAGCAGTACTTC
CDR3: CASTKSGQSSYEQYF

size: .
V: TRBV7-2
D: TRBD1
J: TRBJ1-4
DNA: TGTGCCAGCAGCTTTTGGGACAGGGGTGAAAAACTGTTTTTT
CDR3: CASSFWDRGEKLFF

size: .
V: TRBV27
D: .
J: TRBJ2-3
DNA: TGTGCCAGCAGTCCTCTCTGGCGTGCTAGCACAGATACGCAGTATTTT
CDR3: CASSPLWRASTDTQYF

size: few
V: TRBV28
D: .
J: TRBJ2-1
DNA: TGTGCCAGCAGGGCCCTTGGGGGCTCCTACAATGAGCAGTTCTTC
CDR3: CASRALGGSYNEQFF

size: few
V: TRBV4-3
D: .
J: TRBJ1-5
DNA: TGCGCCAGCAGCCAAGAAGTTGGAGGAGACGTCCCCCAGCATTTT
CDR3: CASSQEVGGDVPQHF

size: .
V: TRBV6-6
D: .
J: TRBJ2-3
DNA: TGTGCCATCAGTGCGGGACTGGCAGCAGATACGCAGTATTTT
CDR3: CAISAGLAADTQYF

size: .
V: TRBV18
D: .
J: TRBJ2-3
DNA: TGTGCCAGCTCGTCAAGTGGGGATACGCAGTATTTT
CDR3: CASSSSGDTQYF

size: .
V: TRBV18
D: TRBD2
J: TRBJ2-1
DNA: TGTGCCAGCTCACCAATGGTTTCTAGCGGGAGCTCCAATGAGCAGTTCTTC
CDR3: CASSPMVSSGSSNEQFF

size: .
V: TRBV18
D: .
J: TRBJ1-4
DNA: TGTGCCAGCTCACCACAGAATGAAAAACTGTTTTTT
CDR3: CASSPQNEKLFF

size: .
V: TRBV30
D: TRBD2
J: TRBJ2-3
DNA: TGTGCCTGGAGTGTCATAGCGGGAGGGGTAGATACGCAGTATTTT
CDR3: CAWSVIAGGVDTQYF

size: .
V: TRBV29-1
D: .
J: TRBJ1-4
DNA: TGCAGCGCATATTCTGGTGACGAAGATGAAAAACTGTTTTTT
CDR3: CSAYSGDEDEKLFF

size: few
V: TRBV14
D: .
J: TRBJ1-1
DNA: TGTGCCAGCAGCCCCCGTGGGGGCACTGAAGCTTTCTTT
CDR3: CASSPRGGTEAFF

size: few
V: TRBV25-1
D: .
J: TRBJ2-2
DNA: TGTGCCAGCAGTGAACGCCAGAACACCGGGGAGCTGTTTTTT
CDR3: CASSERQNTGELFF

size: few
V: TRBV29-1
D: TRBD2
J: TRBJ2-3
DNA: TGCAGCGTTGAAGGGCTAGCGGGAGACTTAGAGGATTCAAGCACAGATACGCAGTATTTT
CDR3: CSVEGLAGDLEDSSTDTQYF

size: few
V: TRBV7-2
D: TRBD2
J: TRBJ2-3
DNA: TGTGCCAGCAGCGATGGGAGGGCGCGGGAGTACGATACGCAGTATTTT
CDR3: CASSDGRAREYDTQYF

size: few
V: TRBV30
D: .
J: TRBJ2-5
DNA: TGTGCCTGGAGTGTAGTCGAGACCCAGTACTTC
CDR3: CAWSVVETQYF

size: .
V: TRBV12-5
D: TRBD2
J: TRBJ2-5
DNA: TGTGCTAGTGCCCCACACCCTCCGACTAGCGGGAGGTCTGCAATCCGGGAGACCCAGTACTTC
CDR3: CASAPHPPTSGRSAIRETQYF

size: .
V: TRBV13
D: TRBD2
J: TRBJ2-2
DNA: TGTGCCAGCAGCTCCCCTGCAGGCGGGAGTGAGAACACCGGGGAGCTGTTTTTT
CDR3: CASSSPAGGSENTGELFF

size: .
V: TRBV9
D: .
J: TRBJ1-2
DNA: TGTGCCAGCAGCCCGTCTTTAGCAGTTAACTATGGCTACACCTTC
CDR3: CASSPSLAVNYGYTF

size: few
V: TRBV7-2
D: .
J: TRBJ2-3
DNA: TGTGCCAGCAGCCGGGACATCGCCACAGATACGCAGTATTTT
CDR3: CASSRDIATDTQYF

size: few
V: TRBV6-1
D: .
J: TRBJ2-5
DNA: TGTGCCAGCAGTGAAATGCTGGGTCCCGAGACCCAGTACTTC
CDR3: CASSEMLGPETQYF